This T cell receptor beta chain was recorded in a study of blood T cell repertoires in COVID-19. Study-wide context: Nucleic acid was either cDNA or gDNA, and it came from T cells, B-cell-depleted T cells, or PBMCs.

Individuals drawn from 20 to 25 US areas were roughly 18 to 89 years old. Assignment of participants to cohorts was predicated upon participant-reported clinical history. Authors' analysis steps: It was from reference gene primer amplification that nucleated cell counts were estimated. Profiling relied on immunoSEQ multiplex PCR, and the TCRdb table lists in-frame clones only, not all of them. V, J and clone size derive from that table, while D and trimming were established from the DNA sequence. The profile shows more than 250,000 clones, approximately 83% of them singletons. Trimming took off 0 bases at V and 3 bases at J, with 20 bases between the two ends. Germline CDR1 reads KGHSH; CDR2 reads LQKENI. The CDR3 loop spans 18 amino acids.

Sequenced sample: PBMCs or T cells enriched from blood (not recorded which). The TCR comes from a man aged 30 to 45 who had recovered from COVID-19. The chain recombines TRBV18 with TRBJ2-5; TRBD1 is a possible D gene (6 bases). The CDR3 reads CASSPPVVGQGLKETQYF. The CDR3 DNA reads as TGTGCCAGCTCACCACCGGTGGTCGGGCAGGGGCTTAAAGAGACCCAGTACTTC. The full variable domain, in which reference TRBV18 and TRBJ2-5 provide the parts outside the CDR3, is NAGVMQNPRHLVRRRGQEARLRCSPMKGHSHVYWYRQLPEEGLKFMVYLQKENIIDESGMPKERFSAEFPKEGPSILRIQQVVRGDSAAYFCASSPPVVGQGLKETQYFGPGTRLLVL.